A selection of T cell receptor beta chains follows, all from one sample in a study of Graves' ophthalmopathy and Graves' hyperthyroidism. TCRdb redid the calling of the multiplex PCR reads with MiXCR, one entry per CDR3 protein. Of roughly 160,000 distinct CDR3 sequences listed, 37% are singletons. The specimen was peripheral blood. Source of these receptors: a woman between 35 and 50 years old with Graves' ophthalmopathy. The CDR3 runs from the conserved cysteine through the conserved F or W. The D gene is left open where the match is weak. Some rows mark clone size as missing; the rest say once, few, many or name a class of expanded clone.

V gene	clone size	J gene	D gene	CDR3 DNA	CDR3 protein
TRBV25-1	many	TRBJ2-4	NA	TGTGCCAGCAGTAGGCAGGATCTTCAGTACTTC	CASSRQDLQYF
TRBV19	many	TRBJ1-3	NA	TGTGCCAGTAAGGAGACAGTCGGAGGTGGAAACACCATATATTTT	CASKETVGGGNTIYF
TRBV7-2	many	TRBJ1-5	TRBD1	TGTGCCAGCAGCTTTGAACGGACAGGGAGTCAGCCCCAGCATTTT	CASSFERTGSQPQHF
TRBV30	many	TRBJ2-7	NA	TGTGCCTGGAGTACGTCTTTCGAGCAGTACTTC	CAWSTSFEQYF
TRBV12-3/TRBV12-4	NA	TRBJ2-7	TRBD2	TGTGCCAGCAGTTTAGCCGGACTAGCGGCATCCTACGAGCAGTACTTC	CASSLAGLAASYEQYF
TRBV28	NA	TRBJ1-5	NA	TGTGCCAGCAGCCCTGAAACAGGGTATGATCAGCCCCAGCATTTT	CASSPETGYDQPQHF
TRBV6-1	many	TRBJ1-1	NA	TGTGCCAGCATCGGGACGGTTAACACTGAAGCTTTCTTT	CASIGTVNTEAFF
TRBV6-1	many	TRBJ1-5	NA	TGTGCCAGCAGGAAAGATAGCAATCAGCCCCAGCATTTT	CASRKDSNQPQHF
TRBV12-5	many	TRBJ1-5	NA	TGTGCTAGTGGTCCGGACGGCAAGATGCAGCCCCAGCATTTT	CASGPDGKMQPQHF
TRBV12-3/TRBV12-4	many	TRBJ1-1	NA	TGTGCCAGCAGTTTTGGGGCAAGGAACACTGAAGCTTTCTTT	CASSFGARNTEAFF
TRBV12-3/TRBV12-4	NA	TRBJ1-1	NA	TGTGCCAGCAGCCAAGGGGTAGGGAACACTGAAGCTTTCTTT	CASSQGVGNTEAFF
TRBV19	many	TRBJ2-5	NA	TGTGCCAGTAGTATAAGGGGAGAGACCCAGTACTTC	CASSIRGETQYF
TRBV10-3	many	TRBJ1-1	TRBD1	TGTGCCATCAGCCCAGGACAGGGCAGGTCTGAAGCTTTCTTT	CAISPGQGRSEAFF
TRBV6-1	few	TRBJ1-1	NA	TGTGCCAGCAGTGCGCAGGGAGTTTCGAGGACTGAAGCTTTCTTT	CASSAQGVSRTEAFF
TRBV20-1	many	TRBJ2-5	NA	TGCAGTGCTAGCCCAGGAGTATTGGGGACCCAGTACTTC	CSASPGVLGTQYF
TRBV9	NA	TRBJ2-5	NA	TGTGCCAGCAGCACCCGACTGGAAGAGACCCAGTACTTC	CASSTRLEETQYF
TRBV6-2/TRBV6-3	NA	TRBJ1-2	TRBD1	TGTGCCAGCAGTTACGGCCCGGGACAGACCCAACTTAACTATGGCTACACCTTC	CASSYGPGQTQLNYGYTF
TRBV15	NA	TRBJ1-1	TRBD1	TGTGCCACCGCAAGGACAGGGTATACTGAAGCTTTCTTT	CATARTGYTEAFF
TRBV6-5	many	TRBJ1-2	TRBD1	TGTGCCAGCAGTTATTTCCAGGGGGCTAACTATGGCTACACCTTC	CASSYFQGANYGYTF
TRBV11-2	many	TRBJ2-5	NA	TGTGCCAGCAGCTTTGGGATACAAGAGACCCAGTACTTC	CASSFGIQETQYF
TRBV7-9	many	TRBJ2-5	TRBD1	TGTGCCAGCAGCTTAGCGATAGGACAGGGGGCAGAGACCCAGTACTTC	CASSLAIGQGAETQYF
TRBV6-2/TRBV6-3	NA	TRBJ1-1	NA	TGTGCCAGCAGTTACTCCGGCACCGGTCGTACCGAAGCTTTCTTT	CASSYSGTGRTEAFF
TRBV6-5	many	TRBJ1-4	NA	TGTGCCAGCAGTTACTCGGGGGACGAGGGAGGAAAACTGTTTTTT	CASSYSGDEGGKLFF
TRBV4-3	many	TRBJ2-2	TRBD2	TGCGCCAGCAGCCAAGAGAGAGAACTAGCGGGAGACACCGGGGAGCTGTTTTTT	CASSQERELAGDTGELFF
TRBV6-5	many	TRBJ1-3	NA	TGTGCCAGCAGTACCGCACTCCTTCGGACGGGAGACTCTGGAAACACCATATATTTT	CASSTALLRTGDSGNTIYF
TRBV12-3/TRBV12-4	many	TRBJ2-4	NA	TGTGCCAGCAGTTTCGAAAGGGTGGCCAAAAACATTCAGTACTTC	CASSFERVAKNIQYF
TRBV11-2	few	TRBJ1-2	NA	TGTGCCAGCAGCCCGCCGGGTGGGGTGAGCTACACCTTC	CASSPPGGVSYTF
TRBV28	many	TRBJ2-7	TRBD1	TGTGCCAGCCTATCCGAAGACAGGGCTTCGTACTTC	CASLSEDRASYF
TRBV5-8	NA	TRBJ1-1	NA	TGTGCCAGCAGCCCTATGGGGAGTCTGAACACTGAAGCTTTCTTT	CASSPMGSLNTEAFF
TRBV12-3/TRBV12-4	many	TRBJ1-1	NA	TGTGCCAGCAGTTTTTCAGGGATAAACACTGAAGCTTTCTTT	CASSFSGINTEAFF
TRBV6-5	many	TRBJ1-1	NA	TGTGCCAGCAGTTACAAGGGTAACACTGAAGCTTTCTTT	CASSYKGNTEAFF
TRBV19	many	TRBJ1-5	TRBD1	TGTGCCAGTAGTGCACAGGGGGAAAGTCAGCCCCAGCATTTT	CASSAQGESQPQHF